This entry lists 15 T cell receptor beta chains sequenced from one sample in a study of shared clonotypes between healthy human individuals. Here immunoSEQ multiplex PCR was the method, and the copy in TCRdb shows in-frame clones only, minus some. The data contain 450,000 to 600,000 clones, 70% to 80% of them singletons. Sequenced material: PBMCs. Every receptor here comes from a woman in her thirties or forties in good health. Some clones in this sample may be carry-over from other donors' samples.

This clone was seen only once. This chain connects TRBV7-9 to TRBJ2-7; 7 bases are a match to TRBD2. Germline trimming cut 4 bases from V and 6 bases from J; bases unmatched to any gene: 9. The CDR3 runs to 14 residues. CDR1 is SEHNR and CDR2 is FQNEAQ in the germline V gene (reference sequence). The CDR3 here is CASSSVGGVGEQYF. DNA of the CDR3: TGTGCCAGCAGCTCAGTGGGAGGGGTAGGCGAGCAGTACTTC.

This clone was detected many times. The chain joins TRBV9 to TRBJ2-5; 11 nucleotides line up with TRBD2. The CDR3 spans 14 residues. Germline CDR1 reads SGDLS; CDR2 reads YYNGEE. J was trimmed by 11 bases and V by 0 bases; bases with no gene match: 6. The CDR3 reads CASSVGSGREEQYF. The CDR3 DNA is TGTGCCAGCAGCGTAGGTAGCGGGAGGGAAGAGCAGTACTTC.

The CDR3 bases are TGTGCCAGCAGCTATACTGGGACCGCCAACTATGGCTACACCTTC. This gives the protein CASSYTGTANYGYTF. The rearrangement joins TRBV7-3 to TRBJ1-2; D might be TRBD1 (5 bases). This CDR3 region has 15 residues. The V gene's germline CDR1 is SGHTA and CDR2 FQGTGA. V was shortened by 4 bases and J by 2 bases, with 14 bases between the two germline ends. Complete variable domain (other parts from reference TRBV7-3 and TRBJ1-2): GAGVSQTPSNKVTEKGKYVELRCDPISGHTALYWYRQSLGQGPEFLIYFQGTGAADDSGLPNDRFFAVRPEGSVSTLKIQRTERGDSAVYLCASSYTGTANYGYTFGSGTRLTVV.

The chain couples TRBV5-1 to TRBJ2-6; 8 bases are shared with TRBD1. Germline V lookup: CDR1 SGHRS, CDR2 YFSETQ. Losses at the gene ends were 1 base for V and 2 bases for J; bases not matched to a gene: 5. The CDR3 spans 17 residues. CDR3 bases: TGCGCCAGCAGCTTGTTTAGCAGGGGGCCTGGGGCCAACGTCCTGACTTTC. It translates to CASSLFSRGPGANVLTF.

CDR3 protein: CASRDEQYF. CDR3 sequence (DNA): TGTGCCAGCAGGGACGAGCAGTACTTC. The V and J genes are TRBV6-1 and TRBJ2-7; D gene unclear. V was clipped by 6 bases and J by 5 bases, with 2 bases between them. Germline values: CDR1 MNHNS, CDR2 SASEGT. The CDR3 is made up of 9 amino acids.

The V call is TRBV6-6, the J call TRBJ2-7; D is tentatively TRBD1 or TRBD2 (5 bases each). The CDR3 has 14 amino acids. Germline V gives CDR1 MNHNY, CDR2 SVGAGI (reference sequence). Trimming pared 5 bases from V and 2 bases from J, leaving 13 bases between. CDR3 protein: CASSLRDGPYEQYF. Written as DNA, the CDR3 is TGTGCCAGCAGTCTCCGGGACGGGCCCTACGAGCAGTACTTC.

A note on this clone: This probably arose from a read error, given a far larger clone one base away. This sample includes further DNA sequences coding for the same CDR3. The chain joins TRBV4-1 to TRBJ2-6; TRBD1 aligns across 10 bases. Per germline, CDR1 MGHRA and CDR2 YSYEKL. This CDR3 contains 22 residues. CDR3 amino acids: CASSQGTGQGVVVISGANVLTF. Here the CDR3 DNA reads TGCGCCAGCAGCCAGGGTACAGGACAGGGGGTGGTCGTAATCTCTGGGGCCAACGTCCTGACATTC.

The chain couples TRBV29-1 to TRBJ1-3; D uncertain. Germline-derived CDR1 and CDR2 are SQVTM and ANQGSEA. Trimming took off 8 bases at V and 4 bases at J, with 9 bases between the two ends. This CDR3 is 11 amino acids long. The CDR3 DNA reads TGCAGCAGCTCGGTGGGAAACACCATATATTTT. Translation gives CSSSVGNTIYF.

The rearrangement uses TRBV28 and TRBJ1-1, with D hard to call. The CDR3 is made up of 12 amino acids. Germline V gene sequence: CDR1 MDHEN, CDR2 SYDVKM. Deletions cut 10 bases from V and 7 bases from J, with 16 bases between. The DNA of the CDR3 is TGTGCCATCCCTGGACGGCCTCTTGAAGCTTTCTTT. Amino acids: CAIPGRPLEAFF.

The genes are TRBV29-1 and TRBJ2-1, with 10 bases aligning to TRBD1. The V and J ends lost 5 bases and 8 bases, in that order; junction bases with no gene match: 12. The length of the CDR3 is 15 residues. The germline gives CDR1 SQVTM, CDR2 ANQGSEA. The CDR3 DNA sequence: TGCAGCGTTCTGGTTATGGGAGGGACAGGGGATGAGCAGTTCTTC. Residues: CSVLVMGGTGDEQFF.

This chain connects TRBV30 to TRBJ2-3; 13 bases are a match to TRBD2. Germline loops: CDR1 GTSNPN, CDR2 SVGIG (reference sequence). The CDR3 is made up of 16 amino acids. V lost 2 bases and J lost 6; bases outside the gene matches: 8. The CDR3 region has the DNA TGTGCCTGGAGTCCTCGGACTAGCGGGAGTGGTGATACGCAGTATTTT. Translating gives CAWSPRTSGSGDTQYF.

The rearrangement uses TRBV2 and TRBJ2-7; D unclear. This CDR3 region has 14 residues. Germline CDR1 reads SNHLY; CDR2 reads FYNNEI. V was trimmed by 3 bases and J by 3 bases, leaving 12 bases between them. The CDR3 region is CASSEGWRNYEQYF. CDR3 bases: TGTGCCAGCAGTGAGGGTTGGCGGAACTACGAGCAGTACTTC.

The CDR3 region is CASSPPYSSYEQYF. Here the CDR3 DNA reads TGTGCCAGCTCACCCCCTTACAGCTCCTACGAGCAGTACTTC. V gene TRBV18 combines with J gene TRBJ2-7; the D is unclear. This CDR3 has 14 residues. The V end was cut by 3 bases, the J end by 0 bases, with 9 bases between. CDR1 and CDR2 (germline): KGHSH, LQKENI.

V usage is TRBV28 and J usage is TRBJ2-7, with D perhaps given as TRBD1 or TRBD2 (5 bases each). The CDR3 totals 13 residues. The germline gives CDR1 MDHEN, CDR2 SYDVKM. V lost 7 bases to trimming and J lost 2 bases, with 12 bases between them. The CDR3 region is CASKGPHPYEQYF. The CDR3 nucleotides read TGTGCCAGCAAGGGACCGCACCCCTACGAGCAGTACTTC.

The V call is TRBV5-1, the J call TRBJ2-2; D is undetermined. The CDR3 loop spans 15 amino acids. Trimming took 1 base from V and 3 from J, leaving 10 bases between them. Germline loops: CDR1 SGHRS, CDR2 YFSETQ. The CDR3 protein is CASSLQDADTGELFF. In DNA form, the CDR3 reads TGCGCCAGCAGCTTGCAGGACGCCGACACCGGGGAGCTGTTTTTT. The full variable domain, with the rest looked up from reference TRBV5-1 and TRBJ2-2, is KAGVTQTPRYLIKTRGQQVTLSCSPISGHRSVSWYQQTPGQGLQFLFEYFSETQRNKGNFPGRFSGRQFSNSRSEMNVSTLELGDSALYLCASSLQDADTGELFFGEGSRLTVL.